The rows below give T cell receptor beta chains drawn from one sample of a study of cytomegalovirus exposure and HLA in healthy donors. The data were produced by immunoSEQ multiplex PCR, yet TCRdb's version contains in-frame clones alone and is incomplete. The sample lists 150,000 to 200,000 clones; 65% to 80% were seen once. The specimen was PBMCs. All receptors come from a middle-aged man in good health and CMV-seronegative. Both conserved end residues are part of each CDR3. The D gene is left open where the match is weak. Not all rows give a size; the values are once, few, many and, for expanded clones, a class.

>NA|TRBV7-2|TRBJ2-7|TRBD1
CASSLLRTGEEQYF
TGTGCCAGCAGCTTACTCAGGACAGGGGAAGAGCAGTACTTC
>NA|TRBV30|TRBJ2-7|TRBD1
CAWSASDRVGRDF
TGTGCCTGGAGTGCCTCGGACAGGGTGGGTAGGGACTTC
>NA|TRBV6-6|TRBJ1-5|TRBD1
CASVHLTGVNQPQHF
TGTGCCAGCGTACACCTGACAGGGGTAAATCAGCCCCAGCATTTT
>NA|TRBV14|TRBJ1-6|NA
CASSQDPPGRSPLHF
TGTGCCAGCAGCCAAGATCCCCCAGGGCGCTCACCCCTCCACTTT
>NA|TRBV7-8|TRBJ2-7|TRBD1
CASSPTDRNEQYF
TGTGCCAGCAGCCCGACGGACAGGAACGAGCAGTACTTC
>NA|TRBV5-1|TRBJ2-5|NA
CASSLNKYQETQYF
TGCGCCAGCAGCTTGAACAAGTACCAAGAGACCCAGTACTTC
>NA|TRBV30|TRBJ2-1|NA
CAWSGPHSISRENEQFF
TGTGCCTGGAGTGGTCCTCACAGTATTTCAAGAGAGAATGAGCAGTTCTTC
>NA|TRBV13|TRBJ1-6|TRBD1
CASRADRGVSPLHF
TGTGCCAGCAGGGCGGACAGGGGGGTTTCACCCCTCCACTTT
>few|TRBV29-1|TRBJ1-1|TRBD1
CSGWTGNTEAFF
TGCAGCGGATGGACAGGGAACACTGAAGCTTTCTTT
>NA|TRBV6-1|TRBJ2-6|TRBD1
CASSELRGQGVSGANVLTF
TGTGCCAGCAGTGAATTACGGGGACAGGGGGTCTCTGGGGCCAACGTCCTGACTTTC
>NA|TRBV5-4|TRBJ1-2|NA
CASSLDADWHTF
TGTGCCAGCAGCTTGGATGCGGATTGGCACACCTTC
>NA|TRBV5-4|TRBJ2-2|TRBD1
CASSLSGGHGELFF
TGTGCCAGCAGCTTATCAGGGGGCCACGGGGAGCTGTTTTTT
>NA|TRBV18|TRBJ2-5|TRBD2
CASSPKWRGDGQETQYF
TGTGCCAGCTCACCAAAGTGGCGGGGGGACGGACAAGAGACCCAGTACTTC
>NA|TRBV7-6|TRBJ2-7|TRBD2
CASSPGTSGDHEQYF
TGTGCCAGCAGCCCCGGGACTAGCGGGGACCACGAGCAGTACTTC
>once|TRBV6-6|TRBJ1-5|TRBD1
CASSYIDRGNQPQHF
TGTGCCAGCAGTTACATCGACAGGGGAAATCAGCCCCAGCATTTT
>NA|TRBV25-1|TRBJ2-7|NA
CASSDRYEQYF
TGTGCCAGCAGTGATCGGTACGAGCAGTACTTC
>NA|TRBV10-3|TRBJ2-1|TRBD2
CAISETSGGYNEQFF
TGTGCCATCAGTGAGACTAGCGGGGGGTACAATGAGCAGTTCTTC
>few|TRBV5-1|TRBJ2-3|TRBD2
CASSPWTSGGADTQYF
TGCGCCAGCAGCCCCTGGACTAGCGGGGGGGCAGATACGCAGTATTTT
>NA|TRBV7-2|TRBJ2-3|NA
CASSFSGDTQYF
TGTGCCAGCAGCTTCTCGGGAGATACGCAGTATTTT
>NA|TRBV27|TRBJ1-2|NA
CASSTGEVANYGYTF
TGTGCCAGCAGCACTGGGGAGGTAGCTAACTATGGCTACACCTTC